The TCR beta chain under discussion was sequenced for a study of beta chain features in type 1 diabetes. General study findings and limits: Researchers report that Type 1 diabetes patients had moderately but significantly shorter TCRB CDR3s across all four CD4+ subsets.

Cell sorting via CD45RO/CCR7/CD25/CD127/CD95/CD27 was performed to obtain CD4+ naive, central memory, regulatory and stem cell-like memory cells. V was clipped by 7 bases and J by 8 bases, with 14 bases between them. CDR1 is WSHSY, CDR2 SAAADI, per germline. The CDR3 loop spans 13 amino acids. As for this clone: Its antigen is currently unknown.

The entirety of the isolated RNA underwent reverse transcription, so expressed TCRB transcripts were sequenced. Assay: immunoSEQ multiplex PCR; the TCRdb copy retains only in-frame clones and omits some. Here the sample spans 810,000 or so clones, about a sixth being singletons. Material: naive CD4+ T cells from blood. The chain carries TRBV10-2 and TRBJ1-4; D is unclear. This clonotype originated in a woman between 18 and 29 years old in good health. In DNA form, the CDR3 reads TGCGCCAGCACCGGAGTGCCGCGGGAAAAACTGTTTTTT. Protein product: CASTGVPREKLFF.